This T cell receptor beta chain was recovered during a study of shared clonotypes between healthy human individuals. CD8 cells regarded as naive lacked CD45RO, were positively chosen for CCR7, and omitted terminally differentiated effector memory CD45RA+ cells. The CDR3 covers 14 residues. Trimming removed 2 bases from V and 3 bases from J; junction bases left unmatched: 5. CDR1 and CDR2 (germline): SGDLS, YYNGEE. Generated by immunoSEQ multiplex PCR, the TCRdb table keeps only in-frame clones and is missing some. The profile covers around 600,000 clones, with 90% to 95% appearing a single time and about 0.11% taken by the ten largest. General study findings and limits: Even with large depth, rarefaction showed that sorted-subset sequencing was incomplete.

A word on this clone: The antigen remains undetermined.

Sequencing was performed on naive CD8+ T cells sorted from blood. The chain links TRBV9 to TRBJ2-7; TRBD2 matches at 7 bases. The clonotype comes from a woman aged 25 to 45 in good health. The CDR3 reads CASSVTGEGYEQYF. CDR3 DNA: TGTGCCAGCAGCGTGACGGGGGAGGGCTACGAGCAGTACTTC.